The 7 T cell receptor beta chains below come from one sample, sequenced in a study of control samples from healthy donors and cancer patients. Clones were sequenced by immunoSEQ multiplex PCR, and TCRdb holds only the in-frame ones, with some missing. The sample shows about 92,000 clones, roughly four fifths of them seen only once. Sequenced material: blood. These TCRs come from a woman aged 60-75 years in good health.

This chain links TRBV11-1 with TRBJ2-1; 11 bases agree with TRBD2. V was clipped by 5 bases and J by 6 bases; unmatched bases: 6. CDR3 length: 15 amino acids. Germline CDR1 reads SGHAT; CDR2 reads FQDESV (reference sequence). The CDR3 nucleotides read TGTGCCAGCAGCCCCCCTAGCGGGAGGCCCAATGAGCAGTTCTTC. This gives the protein CASSPPSGRPNEQFF. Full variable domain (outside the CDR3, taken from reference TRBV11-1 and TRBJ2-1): EAEVAQSPRYKITEKSQAVAFWCDPISGHATLYWYRQILGQGPELLVQFQDESVVDDSQLPKDRFSAERLKGVDSTLKIQPAELGDSAMYLCASSPPSGRPNEQFFGPGTRLTVL.

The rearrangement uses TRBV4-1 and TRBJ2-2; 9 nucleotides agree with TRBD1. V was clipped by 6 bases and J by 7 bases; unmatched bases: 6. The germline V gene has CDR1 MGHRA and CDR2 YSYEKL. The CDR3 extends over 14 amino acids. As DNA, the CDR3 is TGCGCCAGCAGAGAGACAGGGGGAATCGGGGAGCTGTTTTTT. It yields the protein CASRETGGIGELFF.

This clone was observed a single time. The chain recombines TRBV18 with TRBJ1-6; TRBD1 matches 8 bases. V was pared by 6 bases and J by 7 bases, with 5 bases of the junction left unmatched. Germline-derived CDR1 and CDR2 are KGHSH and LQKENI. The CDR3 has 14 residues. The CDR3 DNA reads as TGTGCCAGCTCCCTTGGACAGGGCAATTCACCCCTCCACTTT. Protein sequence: CASSLGQGNSPLHF.

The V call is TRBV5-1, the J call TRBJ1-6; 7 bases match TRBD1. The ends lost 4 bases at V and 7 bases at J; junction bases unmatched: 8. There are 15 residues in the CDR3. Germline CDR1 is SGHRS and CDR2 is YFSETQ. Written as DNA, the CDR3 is TGCGCCAGCAGCCCGTTACAGGGGAACAATTCACCCCTCCACTTT. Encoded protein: CASSPLQGNNSPLHF.

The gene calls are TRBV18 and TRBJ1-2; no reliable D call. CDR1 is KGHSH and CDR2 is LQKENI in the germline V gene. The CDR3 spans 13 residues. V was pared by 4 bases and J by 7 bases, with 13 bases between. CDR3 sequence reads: CASSREAQAGYTF. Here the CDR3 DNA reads TGTGCCAGCTCACGAGAGGCTCAGGCTGGCTACACCTTC.

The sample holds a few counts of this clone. The chain's CDR3 is CAISESVQGDGYTF. DNA of the CDR3: TGTGCCATCAGTGAGTCTGTACAGGGGGATGGCTACACCTTC. The chain has TRBV10-3 and TRBJ1-2; 8 positions agree with TRBD1. The ends lost 0 bases at V and 6 bases at J; junction bases unmatched: 3. Germline CDR1 is ENHRY and CDR2 is SYGVKD. The CDR3 contains 14 residues.

This CDR3 reads CASSAGGGFQPQHF. The CDR3 bases are TGTGCCAGCAGTGCAGGAGGGGGCTTTCAGCCCCAGCATTTT. The chain employs TRBV2 and TRBJ1-5, with 7 bases matching TRBD1. With 4 bases clipped from V and 6 bases from J, the junction kept 6 bases outside the gene matches. Germline lookup yields CDR1 SNHLY and CDR2 FYNNEI. The CDR3 totals 14 residues.